This passage covers 9 T cell receptor beta chains from one sample sequenced in a study of Ad26.COV2.S vaccination and SARS-CoV-2 variants. The treatment was: some 20 received Ad26.COV2.S at low or high dose, single or two shots; roughly 5 received placebo; per-sample allocation not given. The samples were gathered on day 63 after the first injection of vaccine or placebo. The assay was immunoSEQ multiplex PCR, and TCRdb's table has in-frame clones only and misses some. The repertoire holds about 350,000 clones, with approximately 90% as singletons. The sequencing used peripheral blood, collected in a trial of Ad26.COV2.S vaccine versus placebo. These TCRs come from a person between 18 and 65 years old who received the Ad26.COV2.S COVID-19 vaccine or a placebo.

The chain has TRBV9 and TRBJ2-6; D unclear. Germline values: CDR1 SGDLS, CDR2 YYNGEE. With 6 bases removed from V and 2 bases from J, the gap between germline ends came to 21 bases. This CDR3 has 18 amino acids. CDR3 coding DNA: TGTGCCAGCACACGTTACGTGGCGCCCGTAGCTGGGGCCAACGTCCTGACTTTC. As protein: CASTRYVAPVAGANVLTF.

This sequence joins TRBV3-1 (or the pseudogene TRBV3-2) and TRBJ1-4, with D possibly matching TRBD1 (5 bases). Trimming cost V 0 bases and J 8 bases, with 7 bases left between them. CDR3 length: 13 residues. The germline V gene encodes CDR1 LGHDT and CDR2 YNNKEL (reference sequence). CDR3 residues: CASSQDRGEKLFF. The CDR3 DNA reads TGTGCCAGCAGCCAAGATCGGGGCGAAAAACTGTTTTTT.

The V call is TRBV3-1 (or the pseudogene TRBV3-2), the J call TRBJ1-1, with 11 bases matching TRBD1. The germline CDR1 and CDR2 sequences are LGHDT and YNNKEL (reference sequence). The CDR3 has 13 amino acids. Trimming took 6 bases from V and 3 from J; bases not matched to a gene: 0. The CDR3 coding sequence is TGTGCCAGCAGGGACAGGGGGCACACTGAAGCTTTCTTT. As protein: CASRDRGHTEAFF.

V gene TRBV5-1 combines with J gene TRBJ1-4; weak D call: TRBD1 (5 bases). This CDR3 spans 15 amino acids. Trimming took 0 bases from V and 3 from J, leaving 9 bases between them. Germline lookup yields CDR1 SGHRS and CDR2 YFSETQ. The CDR3 region has the DNA TGCGCCAGCAGCTTGGATGGGGGACCTAATGAAAAACTGTTTTTT. Protein sequence: CASSLDGGPNEKLFF.

The CDR3 protein is CASRPGTEPSSYNSPLHF. The CDR3 coding sequence is TGTGCCAGCAGACCTGGGACAGAACCTAGCTCCTATAATTCACCCCTCCACTTT. The chain uses TRBV2 and TRBJ1-6; TRBD1 matches at 7 bases. The CDR3 consists of 18 residues. Trimming took 6 bases from V and 0 from J; bases not matched to a gene: 11. The V gene's germline CDR1 is SNHLY and CDR2 FYNNEI.

This rearrangement joins TRBV5-1 to TRBJ2-3, with 15 bases matching TRBD2. V was clipped by 3 bases and J by 6 bases; unmatched bases: 5. CDR1 SGHRS and CDR2 YFSETQ come from the germline V gene. CDR3 length: 16 residues. The DNA of the CDR3 is TGCGCCAGCAGCTGGACTAGCGGGGGGGCGGATGATACGCAGTATTTT. It yields the protein CASSWTSGGADDTQYF.

The chain employs TRBV19 and TRBJ1-6; 10 nucleotides align to TRBD1. Unmatched junction bases numbered 4, after V lost 4 bases and J lost 7 bases. CDR1 is LNHDA and CDR2 is SQIVND in the germline V gene (reference sequence). The CDR3 is 15 residues long. DNA of the CDR3: TGTGCCAGTAGTACTAGGACAGGGGGGAATTCACCCCTCCACTTT. Translated, it gives CASSTRTGGNSPLHF. Full variable domain (remainder filled in from reference TRBV19 and TRBJ1-6): DGGITQSPKYLFRKEGQNVTLSCEQNLNHDAMYWYRQDPGQGLRLIYYSQIVNDFQKGDIAEGYSVSREKKESFPLTVTSAQKNPTAFYLCASSTRTGGNSPLHFGNGTRLTVT.

This sequence joins TRBV10-3 and TRBJ2-7; D is unclear. Trimming left V 2 bases short and J 5 bases short, with 7 bases between. CDR1 and CDR2 (germline): ENHRY, SYGVKD. The CDR3 runs to 12 residues. CDR3 amino acids: CAISEAGDEQYF. In nucleotides, the CDR3 is TGTGCCATCAGTGAGGCTGGCGACGAGCAGTACTTC.

The genes are TRBV2 and TRBJ2-1; TRBD2 matches 9 bases. CDR1 and CDR2 (germline): SNHLY, FYNNEI. With 4 bases clipped from V and 9 bases from J, the junction kept 4 bases outside the gene matches. The CDR3 sequence is 13 residues long. In nucleotides, the CDR3 is TGTGCCAGCAGTGCTGGACTAGCGTTTGAGCAGTTCTTC. This translates into CASSAGLAFEQFF.